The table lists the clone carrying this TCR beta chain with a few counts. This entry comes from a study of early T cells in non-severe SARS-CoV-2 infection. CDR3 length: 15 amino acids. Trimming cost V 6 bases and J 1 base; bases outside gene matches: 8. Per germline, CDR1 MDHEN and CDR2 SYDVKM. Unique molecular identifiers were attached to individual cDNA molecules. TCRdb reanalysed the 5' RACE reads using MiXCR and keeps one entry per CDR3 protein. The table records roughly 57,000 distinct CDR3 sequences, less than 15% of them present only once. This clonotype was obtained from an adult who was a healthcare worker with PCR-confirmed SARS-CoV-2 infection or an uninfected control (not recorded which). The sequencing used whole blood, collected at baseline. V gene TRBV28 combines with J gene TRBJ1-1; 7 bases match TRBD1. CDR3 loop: CASRPRTGENTEAFF. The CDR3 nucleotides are TGTGCCAGCAGACCCCGGACAGGAGAGAACACTGAAGCTTTCTTT.